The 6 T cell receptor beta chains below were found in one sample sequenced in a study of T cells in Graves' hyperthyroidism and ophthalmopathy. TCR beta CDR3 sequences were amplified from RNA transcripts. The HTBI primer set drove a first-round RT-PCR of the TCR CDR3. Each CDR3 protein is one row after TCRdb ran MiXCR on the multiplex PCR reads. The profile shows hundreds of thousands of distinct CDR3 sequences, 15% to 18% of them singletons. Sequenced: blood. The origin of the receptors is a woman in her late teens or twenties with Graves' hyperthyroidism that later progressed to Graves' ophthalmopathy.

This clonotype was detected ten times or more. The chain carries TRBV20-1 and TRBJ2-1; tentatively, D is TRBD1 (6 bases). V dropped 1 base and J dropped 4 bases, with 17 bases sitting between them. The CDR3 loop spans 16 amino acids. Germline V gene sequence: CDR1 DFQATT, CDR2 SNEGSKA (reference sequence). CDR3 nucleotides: TGCAGTGCTAGAGCTAGGCGGCAGGGGAGATACAATGAGCAGTTCTTC. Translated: CSARARRQGRYNEQFF.

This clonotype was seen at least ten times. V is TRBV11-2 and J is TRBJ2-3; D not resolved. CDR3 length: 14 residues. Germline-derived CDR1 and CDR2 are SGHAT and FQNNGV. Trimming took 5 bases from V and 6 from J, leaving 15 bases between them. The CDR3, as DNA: TGTGCCAGCAGCCCTAGGGTTTACGCGGATACGCAGTATTTT. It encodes CASSPRVYADTQYF.

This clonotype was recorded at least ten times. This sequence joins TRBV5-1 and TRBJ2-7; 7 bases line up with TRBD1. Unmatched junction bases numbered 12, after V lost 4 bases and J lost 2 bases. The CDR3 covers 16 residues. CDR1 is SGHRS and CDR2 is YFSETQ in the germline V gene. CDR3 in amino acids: CASSHGDSSFTYEQYF. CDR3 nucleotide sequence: TGCGCCAGCAGCCACGGGGACAGCAGTTTTACCTACGAGCAGTACTTC. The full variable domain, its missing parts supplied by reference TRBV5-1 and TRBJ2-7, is KAGVTQTPRYLIKTRGQQVTLSCSPISGHRSVSWYQQTPGQGLQFLFEYFSETQRNKGNFPGRFSGRQFSNSRSEMNVSTLELGDSALYLCASSHGDSSFTYEQYFGPGTRLTVT.

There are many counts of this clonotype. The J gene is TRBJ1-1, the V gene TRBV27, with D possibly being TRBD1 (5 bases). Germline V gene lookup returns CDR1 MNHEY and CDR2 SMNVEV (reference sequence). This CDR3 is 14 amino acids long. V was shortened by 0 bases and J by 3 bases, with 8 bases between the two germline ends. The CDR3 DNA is TGTGCCAGCAGTTTATCCGACAGTTACACTGAAGCTTTCTTT. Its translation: CASSLSDSYTEAFF.

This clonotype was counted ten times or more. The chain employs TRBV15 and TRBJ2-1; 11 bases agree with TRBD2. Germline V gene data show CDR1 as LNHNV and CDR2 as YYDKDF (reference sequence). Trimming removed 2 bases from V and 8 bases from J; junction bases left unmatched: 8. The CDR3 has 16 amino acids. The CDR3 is CATSRRTSGYLDEQFF. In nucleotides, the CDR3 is TGTGCCACCAGCAGAAGGACTAGCGGGTACCTGGATGAGCAGTTCTTC.

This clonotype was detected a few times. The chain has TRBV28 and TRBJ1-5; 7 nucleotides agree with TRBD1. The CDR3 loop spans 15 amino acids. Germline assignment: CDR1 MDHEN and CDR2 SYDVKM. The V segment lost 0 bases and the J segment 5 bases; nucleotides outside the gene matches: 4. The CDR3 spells CASSLWTGSHQPQHF. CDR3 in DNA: TGTGCCAGCAGTTTATGGACAGGGTCTCATCAGCCCCAGCATTTT.